A single sample is the source of the 5 T cell receptor beta chains below, sequenced in a study of blood T cell repertoires in COVID-19. TCRdb's table, derived via immunoSEQ multiplex PCR, lists solely in-frame clones and lacks some. The sample has over 250,000 clones; approximately 88% are singletons. Sequencing was carried out using peripheral blood. The receptors derive from a man between 50 and 59 years old with acute or convalescent COVID-19.

A few counts support this clone. Other nucleotide sequences in the sample specify the same CDR3. The chain joins TRBV5-1 to TRBJ2-2; D uncertain. CDR1 and CDR2 (germline): SGHRS, YFSETQ. With 0 bases removed from V and 0 bases from J, the gap between germline ends came to 3 bases. This CDR3 spans 14 amino acids. The CDR3 here is CASSLAANTGELFF. The CDR3 coding sequence is TGCGCCAGCAGCTTGGCCGCGAACACCGGGGAGCTGTTTTTT.

The rearrangement joins TRBV19 to TRBJ2-5; tentative D call: TRBD2 (6 bases). The CDR3 contains 14 residues. CDR1 is LNHDA and CDR2 is SQIVND in the germline V gene (reference sequence). V lost 9 bases and J lost 5, with 19 bases in between. As DNA, the CDR3 is TGTGCCAGCTCCCGGACGGGAGTGTTGGAGACCCAGTACTTC. Translated: CASSRTGVLETQYF.

The chain employs TRBV3-1 (or the pseudogene TRBV3-2) and TRBJ2-7; the match to TRBD2 covers 9 bases. J was trimmed by 0 bases and V by 5 bases; bases with no gene match: 2. The CDR3 extends over 14 amino acids. In germline, CDR1 is LGHDT, CDR2 YNNKEL (reference sequence). The CDR3 DNA sequence: TGTGCCAGCAGCGCGGGGGGGAGCTCCTACGAGCAGTACTTC. This codes for CASSAGGSSYEQYF.

The gene calls are TRBV18 and TRBJ2-1; possible D gene TRBD2, 7 bases. The CDR3 runs to 15 residues. Looked up from germline, CDR1 is KGHSH and CDR2 is LQKENI. V was trimmed by 3 bases and J by 5 bases, leaving 14 bases between them. The CDR3 loop reads CASSPGGGADNEQFF. The CDR3 nucleotides are TGTGCCAGCTCACCGGGAGGGGGAGCCGACAATGAGCAGTTCTTC. Together with reference TRBV18 and TRBJ2-1, the CDR3 gives the full variable domain: NAGVMQNPRHLVRRRGQEARLRCSPMKGHSHVYWYRQLPEEGLKFMVYLQKENIIDESGMPKERFSAEFPKEGPSILRIQQVVRGDSAAYFCASSPGGGADNEQFFGPGTRLTVL.

The V and J genes are TRBV6-5 and TRBJ2-5; the match to TRBD2 covers 9 bases. Germline V gene data show CDR1 as MNHEY and CDR2 as SVGAGI. V lost 0 bases and J lost 1; bases outside the gene matches: 3. The CDR3 is made up of 16 amino acids. Written as DNA, the CDR3 is TGTGCCAGCAGTTACTCACTAGCGGGTCTCCAAGAGACCCAGTACTTC. It translates to CASSYSLAGLQETQYF.